This T cell receptor beta chain was recovered during a study of OX40 agonist ivuxolimab in advanced cancers. Sampled blood was obtained at baseline, cycle 4 day 1, and cycle 7 day 1. CDR1 and CDR2 (germline): SGHRS, YFSETQ. This CDR3 region has 15 residues. V shed 3 bases, J shed 0 bases, and the junction held 0 bases outside the gene matches. This table comes from immunoSEQ multiplex PCR, and its TCRdb copy is limited to in-frame clones, with some not included. Among roughly 99,000 clones listed, approximately 90% were seen once. The rearrangement links TRBV5-1 to TRBJ2-2; 9 nucleotides align to TRBD1. The sequence derives from an adult with an advanced solid tumor such as melanoma, head and neck, liver or kidney cancer. The specimen was CD4+ or CD8+ T cells sorted from blood, collected in a trial of the OX40 agonist ivuxolimab. CDR3 in DNA: TGCGCCAGCAGCTGGGACAGGGCGAACACCGGGGAGCTGTTTTTT. Protein sequence: CASSWDRANTGELFF.